This T cell receptor (beta chain) came from a study of blood T cell repertoires in COVID-19. In the study overall: Whether acute or convalescent, the COVID-19 samples came from the United States, Italy and Spain.

In its sample, this clone was seen once. Libraries were prepared by immunoSEQ multiplex PCR; TCRdb keeps only in-frame clonotypes and omits some of them. The table lists some 80,000 clones, 85% to 90% of them singletons. The sequenced sample was peripheral blood. This sequence was found in a human donor in a cohort sampled during active COVID-19.

CDR3 sequence reads: CASSVLGGLAGGPSNEQFF. The CDR3 DNA sequence: TGTGCCAGCAGCGTTTTAGGGGGACTAGCGGGAGGGCCGAGCAATGAGCAGTTCTTC. The chain employs TRBV7-2 and TRBJ2-1; TRBD2 aligns across 16 bases. This CDR3 is built from 19 residues. Germline assignment: CDR1 SGHTA and CDR2 FQGNSA. Unmatched junction bases numbered 13, after V lost 5 bases and J lost 6 bases.